This T cell receptor (beta chain) was captured in a study of T-cell memory formation after mild COVID-19. Germline trimming cut 6 bases from V and 8 bases from J; bases unmatched to any gene: 12. In germline, CDR1 is DFQATT, CDR2 SNEGSKA (reference sequence). CDR3 length equals 13 residues. TCRdb re-called the 5' RACE reads with MiXCR, one entry per CDR3 protein. The repertoire holds about 350,000 distinct CDR3 sequences, with approximately 15% as singletons. What was sequenced was PBMCs or a T cell subset sorted from them (not recorded which). This sequence joins TRBV20-1 and TRBJ1-2; 7 bases match TRBD1. The source of this sequence is a man younger than 35 who had mild COVID-19 (a few samples of this study predate the infection). Cell type and time point are not known. The CDR3 DNA reads TGCAGTGCCATGACAGGGATGTTGAGAGGCTACACCTTC. It specifies CSAMTGMLRGYTF.